Each of the 5 T cell receptor beta chains below was sequenced from the same sample in a study of CD8 T cells in ankylosing spondylitis. In TCRdb, the 5' RACE reads were re-called with MiXCR into one record per CDR3 protein. The sample has 450,000 or so distinct CDR3 sequences, roughly 26% seen once; the top ten hold 0.89%. These receptors have no known antigen. General observations from the study: A TCR beta motif of under 10 highly homologous variants appeared characteristic of ankylosing spondylitis blood.

The specimen sequenced was blood, either unsorted or a sorted T cell fraction (not recorded which). Receptors originate from a male donor with ankylosing spondylitis.

The chain is built from TRBV4-2 and TRBJ2-1, with 8 bases fitting TRBD2. The germline V gene has CDR1 LGHNA and CDR2 YNFKEQ. CDR3 length: 16 amino acids. V was pared by 0 bases and J by 4 bases, with 5 bases of the junction left unmatched. The CDR3 sequence is CASSQDTSGEYNEQFF. As DNA, the CDR3 is TGTGCCAGCAGCCAAGATACTAGCGGCGAATACAATGAGCAGTTCTTC.

This chain uses TRBV10-3 with TRBJ2-1; 9 bases are a match to TRBD2. The trim removed 2 bases at V and 2 bases at J, leaving 13 bases unmatched. The CDR3 totals 19 residues. Germline V gene data show CDR1 as ENHRY and CDR2 as SYGVKD. The DNA for the CDR3 is TGTGCCATCAGTGAGGAGGCCCCCATTAGCGGGAGAGCCTACAATGAGCAGTTCTTC. It is translated as CAISEEAPISGRAYNEQFF.

In its sample, this clonotype was seen a few times. The chain has TRBV10-3 and TRBJ2-7, with no clear D. This CDR3 is built from 16 residues. Germline V lookup: CDR1 ENHRY, CDR2 SYGVKD. Trimming stripped 5 bases from V and 7 bases from J, with 24 bases between. CDR3 region: CAISPRVTTVSEEQYV. The CDR3, as DNA: TGTGCCATCAGTCCCCGGGTCACGACGGTGTCAGAGGAGCAGTACGTC.

This chain uses TRBV6-1 with TRBJ2-1, with TRBD2 matching over 13 bases. Per germline, CDR1 MNHNS and CDR2 SASEGT. The CDR3 runs 16 residues. V shed 6 bases and J 4 bases; nucleotides not matched to a gene: 6. In DNA form, the CDR3 reads TGTGCCAGCAGCCGTCGACTAGCGGGAGGATACAATGAGCAGTTCTTC. It yields the protein CASSRRLAGGYNEQFF.

This clonotype was counted only a few times. This chain joins TRBV27 and TRBJ2-7, with D possibly being TRBD1 (6 bases). V was pared by 6 bases and J by 5 bases, with 14 bases between. From germline, CDR1 is MNHEY and CDR2 SMNVEV (reference sequence). The CDR3 length is 13 residues. Here the CDR3 DNA reads TGTGCCAGCAGCCGAGGGGGTATCCACGAGCAGTACTTC. It specifies CASSRGGIHEQYF.